The source of this T cell receptor beta chain is a study of cytomegalovirus exposure and HLA in healthy donors. Study-level findings and limits: TCR beta V- and J-gene trimming was later associated with a missense DCLRE1C variant.

The PCR was carried out with 60 Vbeta primers and 13 Jbeta primers. Here immunoSEQ multiplex PCR was the method, and the copy in TCRdb shows in-frame clones only, minus some. This table holds roughly 200,000 clones, roughly 90% found once. A few counts support this clone. Its target is not known. The donors gave bone marrow, and they were healthy. Although they were nominally healthy when sampled, donors likely had unrecorded immune exposures. The TCR originated in a woman in her twenties or thirties in good health and CMV-seronegative. The sequenced sample was PBMCs.

The CDR3 bases are TGTGCCTGGAGTCGTGGCGGGGGGAACTACGAGCAGTACTTC. As protein: CAWSRGGGNYEQYF. The rearrangement links TRBV30 to TRBJ2-7, with 8 nucleotides matching TRBD2. With V trimmed by 2 bases and J by 3 bases, 6 bases remained unmatched. This CDR3 contains 14 residues. In germline, CDR1 is GTSNPN, CDR2 SVGIG (reference sequence). Based on the CDR3 plus reference TRBV30 and TRBJ2-7, the full variable domain is SQTIHQWPATLVQPVGSPLSLECTVEGTSNPNLYWYRQAAGRGLQLLFYSVGIGQISSEVPQNLSASRPQDRQFILSSKKLLLSDSGFYLCAWSRGGGNYEQYFGPGTRLTVT.